Shown below are 4 T cell receptor beta chains from a single sample sequenced in a study of T-cell memory formation after mild COVID-19. From the 5' RACE reads, TCRdb called clonotypes with MiXCR, one entry per CDR3 protein. The sample gives 470,000 or so distinct CDR3 sequences, around a sixth of which show up once; about 12% is in the top ten. The sequenced sample was PBMCs or a T cell subset sorted from them (not recorded which). These receptors all stem from an adult woman who had mild COVID-19 (a few samples of this study predate the infection). Cell type and time point are not known.

The chain uses TRBV20-1 and TRBJ2-3; 8 positions match TRBD2. The CDR3 runs to 13 residues. From germline, CDR1 is DFQATT and CDR2 SNEGSKA (reference sequence). With 4 bases clipped from V and 8 bases from J, the junction kept 8 bases outside the gene matches. CDR3 DNA sequence: TGCAGTGCTACGGCAGCGGGACTAGGTACGCAGTATTTT. It encodes CSATAAGLGTQYF.

This chain joins TRBV9 and TRBJ2-1, with unresolved D. V was clipped by 5 bases and J by 0 bases, with 12 bases between them. The CDR3 has 15 residues. Per germline, CDR1 SGDLS and CDR2 YYNGEE. CDR3: CASSDLGSSYNEQFF. The CDR3 DNA sequence: TGTGCCAGCAGTGATCTGGGAAGCTCCTACAATGAGCAGTTCTTC.

The chain recombines TRBV25-1 with TRBJ2-7; 7 bases are shared with TRBD2. V lost 2 bases to trimming and J lost 3 bases; unmatched junction nucleotides: 4. Germline CDR1 and CDR2: MGHDK and SYGVNS. This CDR3 is 14 amino acids long. The CDR3 sequence: CASSESGISYEQYF. The CDR3 coding sequence is TGTGCCAGCAGTGAAAGCGGGATAAGCTACGAGCAGTACTTC.

This clonotype occurred many times. The chain recombines TRBV5-5 with TRBJ2-2, with D unclear. The V end lost 4 bases, the J end lost 7 bases, and 8 bases lay between the germline ends. The germline gives CDR1 SGHKS, CDR2 YYEKEE (reference sequence). The length of the CDR3 is 12 residues. The chain's CDR3 is CASSPGHGELFF. As DNA, the CDR3 is TGTGCCAGCAGCCCTGGGCACGGGGAGCTGTTTTTT. Full variable domain (missing parts from reference TRBV5-5 and TRBJ2-2): DAGVTQSPTHLIKTRGQQVTLRCSPISGHKSVSWYQQVLGQGPQFIFQYYEKEERGRGNFPDRFSARQFPNYSSELNVNALLLGDSALYLCASSPGHGELFFGEGSRLTVL.